The clone carrying this T cell receptor beta chain was observed a handful of times. No antigen is known for it. The entry originates in a study of human T cells and chemical hapten exposure. Study-wide results and limits: After DPC sensitization, TCRs above 1 in 1000 frequency showed no change.

There are 15 residues in the CDR3. The germline V gene has CDR1 SEHNR and CDR2 FQNEAQ (reference sequence). The V and J ends lost 5 bases and 0 bases respectively, with 11 bases between them. Total RNA was isolated from whole blood that had not been fractionated. MiXCR, run by TCRdb on the 5' RACE reads, gives a single entry per CDR3 protein. The sample holds about 81,000 distinct CDR3 sequences, roughly 8.4% seen once. This sequence was found in a male donor in good health. V gene TRBV7-9 combines with J gene TRBJ1-5; TRBD1 is a possible D gene (6 bases). The DNA of the CDR3 is TGTGCCAGCAGCCATGGGGACATTAGCAATCAGCCCCAGCATTTT. It codes for CASSHGDISNQPQHF.